This T cell receptor beta chain was sequenced for a study of regulatory T cells in long-lasting Graves disease. This clonotype has a count of ten or more. The time point was: newly diagnosed GD, antithyroid drugs for less than 3 months. Preparation of the TCR library used RNA extracted from PBMCs. With 4 bases clipped from V and 2 bases from J, the junction kept 10 bases outside the gene matches. Germline V gene sequence: CDR1 DFQATT, CDR2 SNEGSKA (reference sequence). The CDR3 extends over 15 amino acids. Researchers made TCR beta libraries by using iRepertoire HTBI primers and running Arm-PCR on CDR3 regions. TCRdb reprocessed the multiplex PCR reads via MiXCR and lists one record per CDR3 protein. This table has around 250,000 distinct CDR3 sequences, around 20% appearing once.

The sequence derives from a female donor with Graves disease. The sequenced sample was peripheral blood mononuclear cells (PBMCs), obtained at new diagnosis, from a patient treated with antithyroid drugs. This rearrangement joins TRBV20-1 to TRBJ2-5; 7 bases are a match to TRBD2. The CDR3 sequence is CSATAFLAEQETQYF. Here the CDR3 DNA reads TGCAGTGCTACCGCTTTTCTAGCGGAACAAGAGACCCAGTACTTC.